The 24 T cell receptor beta chains reported below all come from one sample, sequenced in a study of T cell responses to AZD1222 COVID-19 vaccine. TCRdb's table, derived via immunoSEQ multiplex PCR, lists solely in-frame clones and lacks some. The sample has 54,000 or so clones, approximately 80% seen once. This specimen was peripheral blood, taken 28 days after the second AZD1222 dose. Receptors were obtained from an adult who received the AZD1222 COVID-19 vaccine.

This rearrangement joins TRBV7-9 to TRBJ1-2, with D possibly matching TRBD1 (5 bases). The CDR3 spans 15 residues. From germline, CDR1 is SEHNR and CDR2 FQNEAQ (reference sequence). V was pared by 5 bases and J by 4 bases, with 17 bases between. As DNA, the CDR3 is TGTGCCAGCAGCCCGTCGGGTGGAGGGGCCTATGGCTACACCTTC. It is translated as CASSPSGGGAYGYTF. The complete variable domain, with remaining parts taken from reference TRBV7-9 and TRBJ1-2, reads DTGVSQNPRHKITKRGQNVTFRCDPISEHNRLYWYRQTLGQGPEFLTYFQNEAQLEKSRLLSDRFSAERPKGSFSTLEIQRTEQGDSAMYLCASSPSGGGAYGYTFGSGTRLTVV.

This clone was seen more than once but under ten times. The chain employs TRBV11-2 and TRBJ1-4; 10 nucleotides line up with TRBD1. The V gene end was trimmed by 2 bases and the J gene end by 4 bases; junction bases not matched to a gene: 10. The CDR3 loop spans 18 amino acids. The germline V gene has CDR1 SGHAT and CDR2 FQNNGV. CDR3 DNA sequence: TGTGCCAGCAGCTTATTGGTGACAGGGGGCCTCAATAATGAAAAACTGTTTTTT. This translates into CASSLLVTGGLNNEKLFF.

In DNA form, the CDR3 reads TGTGCCAGCAGCTTGGTCCGGACAGGGGCTGGAAACACCATATATTTT. It translates to CASSLVRTGAGNTIYF. The chain links TRBV5-6 to TRBJ1-3, with 9 bases that match TRBD1. This CDR3 region has 16 residues. Germline trimming cut 0 bases from V and 2 bases from J; bases unmatched to any gene: 3. The germline CDR1 and CDR2 sequences are SGHDT and YYEEEE.

The genes are TRBV20-1 and TRBJ2-1, with a weak D call TRBD2 (5 bases). Trimming took 8 bases from V and 15 from J, leaving 14 bases between them. The CDR3 is made up of 9 amino acids. Per the germline V gene, CDR1 is DFQATT and CDR2 is SNEGSKA (reference sequence). As DNA, the CDR3 is TGCAGTCCGGGGTTCCTCTCGTTCTTC. This translates into CSPGFLSFF.

CDR3 nucleotides: TGTGCCAGCAGTTTCGGACAGGGCTTTTATGGCTACACCTTC. As protein: CASSFGQGFYGYTF. The chain couples TRBV6-5 to TRBJ1-2, with 8 bases matching TRBD1. Per germline, CDR1 MNHEY and CDR2 SVGAGI. V was pared by 4 bases and J by 5 bases, with 6 bases of the junction left unmatched. The CDR3 has 14 amino acids.

The genes are TRBV6-5 and TRBJ1-5; 8 bases agree with TRBD1. Germline-derived CDR1 and CDR2 are MNHEY and SVGAGI. CDR3 size: 14 residues. After removal of 8 bases from V and 3 bases from J, the junction contained 6 bases not matched to a gene. CDR3 nucleotides: TGTGCCAGCCGCGGGACAGGCCACAATCAGCCCCAGCATTTT. Protein: CASRGTGHNQPQHF.

The sample holds one count of this clone. The gene calls are TRBV5-6 and TRBJ1-3; possible D gene TRBD1, 5 bases. Trimming removed 2 bases from V and 1 base from J, with 10 bases in between. From germline, CDR1 is SGHDT and CDR2 YYEEEE. This CDR3 region has 15 residues. CDR3 sequence (DNA): TGTGCCAGCAGCTTTAGGGGAAGATCTGGAAACACCATATATTTT. Translating it yields CASSFRGRSGNTIYF.

V gene TRBV6-5 combines with J gene TRBJ1-1; D gene unclear. The germline V and J ends were trimmed by 2 bases and 3 bases, with 10 bases remaining between them. The CDR3 consists of 14 residues. The V gene's germline CDR1 is MNHEY and CDR2 SVGAGI. The CDR3 reads CASSYKVGDTEAFF. DNA for the CDR3: TGTGCCAGCAGTTACAAGGTGGGCGACACTGAAGCTTTCTTT.

The chain is built from TRBV19 and TRBJ2-5; D may be TRBD1 (6 bases). V was trimmed by 6 bases and J by 2 bases, leaving 13 bases between them. The CDR3 spans 14 residues. Per germline, CDR1 LNHDA and CDR2 SQIVND (reference sequence). The CDR3 region is CASSMGHLQETQYF. The CDR3 region has the DNA TGTGCCAGTAGCATGGGACATTTACAAGAGACCCAGTACTTC.

This clone has only one observation. A read error may produce the germline difference seen at one junction end. The rearrangement uses TRBV3-1 (or the pseudogene TRBV3-2) and TRBJ2-7; D remains ambiguous. Germline V gene lookup returns CDR1 LGHDT and CDR2 YNNKEL (reference sequence). The CDR3 runs 16 residues. The chain's CDR3 is CASSKRSGALSHEQYF. The DNA of the CDR3 is TGTGCCAGCAGTAAGCGCTCAGGCGCCCTCTCCCACGAGCAGTACTTC.

CDR3 loop: CASSLDRNQPQHF. The CDR3 DNA is TGCGCCAGCAGCTTGGATCGCAATCAGCCCCAGCATTTT. This chain joins TRBV5-1 and TRBJ1-5; no definite D call. V lost 0 bases, J lost 2 bases, and 3 bases lay in between. The CDR3 loop spans 13 amino acids. The germline V gene encodes CDR1 SGHRS and CDR2 YFSETQ.

CDR3 nucleotide sequence: TGTGCCTGGAGTCAAGCAGTCGGGGAGCTGTTTTTT. It yields the protein CAWSQAVGELFF. This chain connects TRBV30 to TRBJ2-2; no definite D call. CDR1 is GTSNPN and CDR2 is SVGIG in the germline V gene (reference sequence). The germline V and J ends were trimmed by 2 bases and 7 bases, with 8 bases remaining between them. This CDR3 is 12 amino acids long.

The chain has TRBV5-1 and TRBJ1-6, with TRBD1 as a possible D gene (6 bases). Germline CDR1 and CDR2: SGHRS and YFSETQ. V lost 0 bases and J lost 9, with 10 bases in between. This CDR3 is built from 14 residues. The CDR3 DNA reads as TGCGCCAGCAGCTTGGGGCAGGGGATTTCACCCCTCCACTTT. Translation gives CASSLGQGISPLHF.

The chain links TRBV29-1 to TRBJ2-2; 7 nucleotides line up with TRBD2. J lost 5 bases, V lost 4 bases, and 4 bases had no gene match. Germline V gene lookup returns CDR1 SQVTM and CDR2 ANQGSEA. CDR3 size: 13 residues. CDR3 bases: TGCAGCGTTGGGTCCGGGGGGACCGGGGAGCTGTTTTTT. Protein sequence: CSVGSGGTGELFF.

The genes are TRBV5-1 and TRBJ2-3; D perhaps matches TRBD1 (6 bases). CDR3 length equals 15 residues. Germline CDR1 SGHRS, CDR2 YFSETQ. V shed 2 bases and J shed 0 bases, with 10 bases lying between them. CDR3 sequence reads: CASSLGQLSTDTQYF. The CDR3 DNA is TGCGCCAGCAGCTTAGGACAGTTAAGCACAGATACGCAGTATTTT.

The J gene is TRBJ2-7, the V gene TRBV2; 12 nucleotides line up with TRBD1. V shed 2 bases and J 3 bases; nucleotides not matched to a gene: 5. Per germline, CDR1 SNHLY and CDR2 FYNNEI. The CDR3 spans 16 residues. CDR3 sequence reads: CASSETGTGGSYEQYF. The CDR3, as DNA: TGTGCCAGCAGTGAAACGGGGACAGGGGGCAGCTACGAGCAGTACTTC.

This clone counts as medium-sized. The chain couples TRBV18 to TRBJ2-1, with no clear D. CDR3 size: 12 residues. CDR1 and CDR2 (germline): KGHSH, LQKENI. Trimming pared 1 base from V and 7 bases from J, leaving 5 bases between. The CDR3 region has the DNA TGTGCCAGCTCACCACTGTTAAATGAGCAGTTCTTC. Its protein is CASSPLLNEQFF.

This CDR3 reads CASRTGGRTNTEAFF. CDR3 coding DNA: TGTGCCAGCAGAACAGGGGGCCGTACGAACACTGAAGCTTTCTTT. The chain links TRBV27 to TRBJ1-1; 9 nucleotides line up with TRBD1. Trimming cost V 6 bases and J 1 base; bases outside gene matches: 6. Germline-derived CDR1 and CDR2 are MNHEY and SMNVEV (reference sequence). CDR3 size: 15 residues.

J is TRBJ1-2 and V is TRBV12-3 or TRBV12-4; no clear D. The length of the CDR3 is 12 residues. The ends were cut back, 8 bases at V and 2 bases at J, with 9 bases in the middle. The CDR3 sequence: CASRGANYGYTF. As DNA, the CDR3 is TGTGCCAGCCGGGGAGCGAACTATGGCTACACCTTC.

The rearrangement uses TRBV28 and TRBJ2-3; 9 positions match TRBD2. In germline, CDR1 is MDHEN, CDR2 SYDVKM. V was clipped by 2 bases and J by 2 bases; unmatched bases: 2. This CDR3 comprises 15 residues. CDR3 region: CASSLAGGPTDTQYF. In DNA, the CDR3 is TGTGCCAGCAGTTTAGCGGGAGGGCCCACAGATACGCAGTATTTT.

The V and J genes are TRBV20-1 and TRBJ2-1; a weak D match, TRBD2 (6 bases). V was clipped by 6 bases and J by 7 bases, with 19 bases between them. Germline V CDR1 and CDR2: DFQATT, SNEGSKA (reference sequence). The CDR3 sequence is 14 residues long. As DNA, the CDR3 is TGCAGTGCCAGTACTCCTCTAGGAGGGAATGAGCAGTTCTTC. Amino acid sequence: CSASTPLGGNEQFF.

This sequence joins TRBV27 and TRBJ2-7, with 10 bases matching TRBD1. The CDR3 runs to 15 residues. V gave up 5 bases and J gave up 2 bases; unmatched junction bases: 6. The germline V gene has CDR1 MNHEY and CDR2 SMNVEV (reference sequence). The chain's CDR3 is CASSLGTGDTYEQYF. The CDR3 DNA is TGTGCCAGCAGTCTTGGGACAGGGGATACCTACGAGCAGTACTTC.

V usage is TRBV28 and J usage is TRBJ1-6; D might be TRBD1 (6 bases). The germline V gene has CDR1 MDHEN and CDR2 SYDVKM. CDR3 length: 15 residues. The V and J ends lost 8 bases and 0 bases respectively, with 11 bases between them. The CDR3 here is CASAGGSSYNSPLHF. CDR3 DNA sequence: TGTGCCAGCGCTGGGGGCAGCTCCTATAATTCACCCCTCCACTTT.

V gene TRBV19 combines with J gene TRBJ1-3; D remains unclear. V shed 4 bases and J shed 0 bases, with 4 bases lying between them. Germline CDR1 and CDR2: LNHDA and SQIVND (reference sequence). The CDR3 length is 13 residues. The CDR3 loop reads CASSTGSGNTIYF. Here the CDR3 DNA reads TGTGCCAGTAGTACGGGCTCTGGAAACACCATATATTTT.